This T cell receptor (beta chain) derives from a study of CD8+ T cells in alopecia areata. Study-level results: Resident alphabeta T-cell populations of normal skin are likewise subject to sequencing in scalp samples. In patients, TCRs were shared less clearly than in mice, and HLA may possibly be involved. Clonality exceeded that of normal scalp in lesional scalp, most notably in alopecia totalis/universalis.

Comments on this clone: Its antigen remains unknown.

The sorting of PBMCs gave CD4+ and CD8+ T cells. RNA, once extracted, was reverse transcribed into cDNA for use as the sequencing template. Data came from immunoSEQ multiplex PCR; TCRdb stores just in-frame clones and leaves some out. Here the sample spans fewer than 90,000 clones, 51% being singletons. V was cut by 4 bases and J by 2 bases, with 23 bases left in between. CDR1 and CDR2 (germline): LGHNA, YSLEER. The CDR3 consists of 18 residues. The chain uses TRBV4-3 and TRBJ2-5; tentative D call: TRBD2 (6 bases). Sequenced sample: NKG2D-high CD8+ T cells sorted from blood. The clonotype originates from a human donor with alopecia areata. CDR3 region: CASSPAFSGPTHQETQYF. The CDR3 DNA sequence: TGCGCCAGCAGCCCCGCCTTTAGCGGCCCGACGCATCAAGAGACCCAGTACTTC.